Listed here are 21 T cell receptor beta chains from one sample, sequenced in a study of blood T cell repertoires in COVID-19. The repertoire was sequenced with immunoSEQ multiplex PCR; TCRdb's copy has only in-frame clones and lacks some. The repertoire holds about 86,000 clones, with around 80% as singletons. Source material: peripheral blood. These TCRs come from a woman aged 80 or over with active or convalescent COVID-19.

This rearrangement joins TRBV19 to TRBJ2-5; 7 nucleotides line up with TRBD1. The CDR3 is 14 amino acids. The germline gives CDR1 LNHDA, CDR2 SQIVND (reference sequence). Losses at the gene ends were 5 bases for V and 1 base for J; bases not matched to a gene: 4. The CDR3 protein is CASSAGTAQETQYF. Written as DNA, the CDR3 is TGTGCCAGTAGTGCCGGGACAGCCCAAGAGACCCAGTACTTC.

In its sample, this clone was seen a few times. V and J are TRBV24-1 and TRBJ1-2; no definite D call. The CDR3 is 12 amino acids. The V and J ends lost 2 bases and 8 bases respectively, with 8 bases between them. The germline V gene encodes CDR1 KGHDR and CDR2 SFDVKD. The CDR3 sequence: CATSDSIMGYTF. CDR3 sequence (DNA): TGTGCCACCAGTGATTCTATCATGGGCTACACCTTC.

In this sample, this clone turned up a few times. The J gene is TRBJ2-5, the V gene TRBV5-1; D gene ambiguous. V was pared by 8 bases and J by 1 base, with 6 bases between. The V gene's germline CDR1 is SGHRS and CDR2 YFSETQ. The CDR3 is 11 amino acids. CDR3 sequence (DNA): TGCGCCAGTGGTAGCCAAGAGACCCAGTACTTC. Its translation: CASGSQETQYF.

The J gene is TRBJ1-6, the V gene TRBV19; 7 bases map to TRBD1. Trimming removed 6 bases from V and 3 bases from J; junction bases left unmatched: 5. CDR3 size: 15 residues. CDR1 and CDR2 (germline): LNHDA, SQIVND (reference sequence). CDR3 in DNA: TGTGCCAGTAGCGAGGGGGCCCTCTATAATTCACCCCTCCACTTT. Translating gives CASSEGALYNSPLHF.

For the CDR3, the DNA is TGTGCCAGCAGCTTTAGGGGCCGGACAGGGGGCTTTGATTCACCCCTCCACTTT. It is translated as CASSFRGRTGGFDSPLHF. The chain is built from TRBV7-2 and TRBJ1-6, with 11 bases that match TRBD1. The length of the CDR3 is 18 residues. V lost 3 bases, J lost 8 bases, and 12 bases stayed unmatched. Per germline, CDR1 SGHTA and CDR2 FQGNSA.

The rearrangement links TRBV4-3 to TRBJ2-2; TRBD1 matches 7 bases. V was clipped by 0 bases and J by 6 bases; unmatched bases: 4. Looked up from germline, CDR1 is LGHNA and CDR2 is YSLEER. This CDR3 is built from 15 residues. The CDR3 is CASSQEYRGSGELFF. CDR3 sequence (DNA): TGCGCCAGCAGCCAAGAGTACAGGGGATCCGGGGAGCTGTTTTTT.

The V gene is TRBV10-3, the J gene TRBJ2-3, with 9 bases identical to TRBD1. The CDR3 extends over 14 amino acids. The trim removed 6 bases at V and 6 bases at J, leaving 7 bases unmatched. The germline CDR1 and CDR2 sequences are ENHRY and SYGVKD. CDR3: CAIRGTGLIDTQYF. The CDR3 nucleotides are TGTGCCATCAGAGGGACAGGGCTAATCGATACGCAGTATTTT.

The gene calls are TRBV18 and TRBJ1-4; D perhaps matches TRBD1 (5 bases). CDR3 length: 15 residues. V lost 2 bases and J lost 10, with 17 bases in between. Per germline, CDR1 KGHSH and CDR2 LQKENI. The CDR3 sequence is CASSPTPDTAGKLFF. The CDR3 bases are TGTGCCAGCTCACCAACACCGGACACTGCCGGAAAACTGTTTTTT.

This chain connects TRBV20-1 to TRBJ1-4; 10 nucleotides match TRBD1. V gave up 3 bases and J gave up 7 bases; unmatched junction bases: 8. Germline loops: CDR1 DFQATT, CDR2 SNEGSKA (reference sequence). This CDR3 contains 15 residues. The CDR3 DNA sequence: TGCAGTGCTAGTCCCGGGACAGGGGCGGTTGAAAAACTGTTTTTT. It translates to CSASPGTGAVEKLFF.

The chain has TRBV27 and TRBJ1-1; D ambiguous. This CDR3 region has 13 residues. The germline V gene encodes CDR1 MNHEY and CDR2 SMNVEV (reference sequence). V lost 7 bases, J lost 10 bases, and 19 bases lay in between. In nucleotides, the CDR3 is TGTGCCAGCACCAATATCTATACCGGCGGAGCTTTCTTT. This gives the protein CASTNIYTGGAFF.

This chain uses TRBV19 with TRBJ1-2; a possible D gene is TRBD1 (6 bases). The CDR3 is made up of 14 amino acids. V lost 5 bases to trimming and J lost 4 bases, with 14 bases between them. Germline V CDR1 and CDR2: LNHDA, SQIVND (reference sequence). CDR3 region: CASSSLDSLYGYTF. The CDR3 nucleotides are TGTGCCAGTAGTTCCCTGGACAGCCTCTATGGCTACACCTTC.

The chain recombines TRBV6-1 with TRBJ1-2; D call uncertain. Trimming shortened V by 2 bases and J by 0 bases, and 13 bases separated the two germline ends. The CDR3 loop spans 16 amino acids. Germline V lookup: CDR1 MNHNS, CDR2 SASEGT. The CDR3 loop is CASSEPPDLANYGYTF. CDR3 coding DNA: TGTGCCAGCAGTGAACCACCGGACTTAGCTAACTATGGCTACACCTTC.

As to this clone: Within the sample, other DNA sequences also encode this same CDR3. The gene calls are TRBV12-3 or TRBV12-4 and TRBJ1-1; a possible D gene is TRBD1 (6 bases). The CDR3 has 13 residues. Deletions cut 3 bases from V and 3 bases from J, with 8 bases between. CDR3 sequence (DNA): TGTGCCAGCAGTTTGAACAGGGACACTGAAGCTTTCTTT. This translates into CASSLNRDTEAFF.

The V and J genes are TRBV19 and TRBJ1-2; D is perhaps TRBD1 (6 bases). The CDR3 consists of 13 residues. Per the germline V gene, CDR1 is LNHDA and CDR2 is SQIVND (reference sequence). V was clipped by 10 bases and J by 4 bases, with 16 bases between them. The DNA of the CDR3 is TGTGCCACGACCGGGGGGCCTACCTATGGCTACACCTTC. It codes for CATTGGPTYGYTF.

The V gene is TRBV18, the J gene TRBJ2-7, with 8 positions matching TRBD2. The germline V gene encodes CDR1 KGHSH and CDR2 LQKENI. V lost 6 bases to trimming and J lost 6 bases; unmatched junction nucleotides: 4. This CDR3 comprises 12 residues. CDR3 nucleotides: TGTGCCAGCTCGTCCGGGGGGGGCGAGCAGTACTTC. This codes for CASSSGGGEQYF. The whole variable domain, filled in from reference TRBV18 and TRBJ2-7, reads NAGVMQNPRHLVRRRGQEARLRCSPMKGHSHVYWYRQLPEEGLKFMVYLQKENIIDESGMPKERFSAEFPKEGPSILRIQQVVRGDSAAYFCASSSGGGEQYFGPGTRLTVT.

The chain links TRBV7-3 to TRBJ2-3; no clear D gene. The CDR3 contains 14 residues. The germline CDR1 and CDR2 sequences are SGHTA and FQGTGA. The V gene lost 3 bases and the J gene lost 4 bases, with 11 bases spanning the gap. CDR3 in DNA: TGTGCCAGCAGCTTTTCCCAGACTGCAGATACGCAGTATTTT. It yields the protein CASSFSQTADTQYF.

This chain joins TRBV4-2 and TRBJ1-2; 8 positions match TRBD1. The V gene's germline CDR1 is LGHNA and CDR2 YNFKEQ. The CDR3 length is 14 residues. With 6 bases clipped from V and 1 base from J, the junction kept 4 bases outside the gene matches. This chain's CDR3 is CASRGQAFNYGYTF. The CDR3 nucleotides read TGTGCCAGCAGGGGACAGGCGTTTAACTATGGCTACACCTTC.

The CDR3 bases are TGTGCCAGCAGCCACCCCCGCAGGGCCCACGAGCAGTACTTC. Protein product: CASSHPRRAHEQYF. This chain connects TRBV7-9 to TRBJ2-7; weak D call: TRBD1 (5 bases). The CDR3 totals 14 residues. Looked up from germline, CDR1 is SEHNR and CDR2 is FQNEAQ (reference sequence). Trimming shortened V by 5 bases and J by 5 bases, and 16 bases separated the two germline ends.

The chain is built from TRBV14 and TRBJ1-1; 7 nucleotides align to TRBD1. The CDR3 has 18 residues. Germline CDR1 and CDR2: SGHDN and FVKESK. Trimming took 4 bases from V and 3 from J; bases not matched to a gene: 17. The CDR3 nucleotides read TGTGCCAGCAGCCCCCGGAGGGGGCCCCCCGTCCGGGACACTGAAGCTTTCTTT. Its translation is CASSPRRGPPVRDTEAFF.

The chain joins TRBV7-9 to TRBJ2-2; maybe TRBD2 (6 bases). From germline, CDR1 is SEHNR and CDR2 FQNEAQ (reference sequence). Trimming stripped 5 bases from V and 5 bases from J, with 21 bases between. The CDR3 has 17 amino acids. The CDR3 protein is CASSHLAGRGRTGELFF. The DNA for the CDR3 is TGTGCCAGCAGCCACTTGGCGGGACGGGGAAGAACCGGGGAGCTGTTTTTT.

In this sample, this clone turned up a few times. This chain uses TRBV7-9 with TRBJ1-1; D gene uncertain. CDR1 and CDR2 from the germline V gene are SEHNR and FQNEAQ (reference sequence). This CDR3 is built from 14 residues. V lost 7 bases, J lost 6 bases, and 18 bases lay in between. The CDR3 DNA reads as TGTGCCAGCACCCAAGGTATGGCCAACGCTGAAGCTTTCTTT. Translation gives CASTQGMANAEAFF.